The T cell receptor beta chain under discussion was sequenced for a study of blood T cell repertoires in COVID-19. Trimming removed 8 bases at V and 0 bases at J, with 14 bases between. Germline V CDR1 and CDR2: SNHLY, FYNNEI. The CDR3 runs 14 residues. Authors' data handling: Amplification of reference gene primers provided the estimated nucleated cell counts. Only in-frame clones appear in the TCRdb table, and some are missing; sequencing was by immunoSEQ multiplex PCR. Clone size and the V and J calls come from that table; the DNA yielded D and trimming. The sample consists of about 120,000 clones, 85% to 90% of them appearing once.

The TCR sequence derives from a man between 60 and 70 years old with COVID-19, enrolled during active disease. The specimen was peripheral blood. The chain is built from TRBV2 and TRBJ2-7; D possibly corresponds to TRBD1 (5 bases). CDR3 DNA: TGTGCCAGCGACCATGGACAAATCTCCTACGAGCAGTACTTC. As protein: CASDHGQISYEQYF.